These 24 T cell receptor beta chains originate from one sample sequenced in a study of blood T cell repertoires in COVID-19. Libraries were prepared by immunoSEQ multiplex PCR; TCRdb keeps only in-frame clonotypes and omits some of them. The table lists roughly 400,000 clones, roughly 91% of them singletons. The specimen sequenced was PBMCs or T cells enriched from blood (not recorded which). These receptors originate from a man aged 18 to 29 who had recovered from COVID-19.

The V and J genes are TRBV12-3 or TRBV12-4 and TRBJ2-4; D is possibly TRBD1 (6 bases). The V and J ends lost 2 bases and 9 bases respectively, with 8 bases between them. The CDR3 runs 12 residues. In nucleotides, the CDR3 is TGTGCCAGCAGTTTAACAGGGAGCATTCAGTACTTC. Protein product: CASSLTGSIQYF.

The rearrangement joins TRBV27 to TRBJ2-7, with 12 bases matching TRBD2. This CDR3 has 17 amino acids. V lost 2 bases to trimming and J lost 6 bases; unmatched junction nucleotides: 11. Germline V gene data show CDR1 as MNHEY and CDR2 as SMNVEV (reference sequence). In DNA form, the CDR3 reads TGTGCCAGCAGTTTAAGGGCCCCTAGCGGGGGGGTTGGCGAGCAGTACTTC. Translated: CASSLRAPSGGVGEQYF.

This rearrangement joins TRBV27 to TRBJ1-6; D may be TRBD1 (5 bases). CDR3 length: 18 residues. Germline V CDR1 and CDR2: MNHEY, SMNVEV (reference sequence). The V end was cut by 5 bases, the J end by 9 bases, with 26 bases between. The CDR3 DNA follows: TGTGCCAGCAGTCTTACACTGTCGCGGCAGGGCATCGGTTCACCCCTCCACTTT. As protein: CASSLTLSRQGIGSPLHF.

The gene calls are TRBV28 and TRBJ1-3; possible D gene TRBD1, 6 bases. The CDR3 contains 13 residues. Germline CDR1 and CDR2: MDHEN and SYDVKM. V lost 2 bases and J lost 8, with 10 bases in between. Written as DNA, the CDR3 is TGTGCCAGCAGTTTACAGGGGTTGTACACCATATATTTT. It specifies CASSLQGLYTIYF.

The CDR3 DNA is TGTGCCAGCAGCTTGGACACAATCAATGAGCAGTTCTTC. Translated: CASSLDTINEQFF. The rearrangement joins TRBV5-6 to TRBJ2-1; the D is unclear. The CDR3 totals 13 residues. With 0 bases removed from V and 6 bases from J, the gap between germline ends came to 7 bases. Germline CDR1 SGHDT, CDR2 YYEEEE.

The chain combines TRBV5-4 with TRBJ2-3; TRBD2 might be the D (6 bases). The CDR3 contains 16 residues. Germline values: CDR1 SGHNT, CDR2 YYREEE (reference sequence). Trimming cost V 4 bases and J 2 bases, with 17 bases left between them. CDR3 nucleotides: TGTGCCAGCAGCCCCCGGGGGACGGGCTTCACAGATACGCAGTATTTT. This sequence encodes CASSPRGTGFTDTQYF.

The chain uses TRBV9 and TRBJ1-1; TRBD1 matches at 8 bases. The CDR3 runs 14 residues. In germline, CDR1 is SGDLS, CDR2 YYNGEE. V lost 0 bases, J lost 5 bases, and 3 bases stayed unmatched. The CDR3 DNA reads TGTGCCAGCAGCGTAGGCGACAGGGGTACTGAAGCTTTCTTT. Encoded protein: CASSVGDRGTEAFF.

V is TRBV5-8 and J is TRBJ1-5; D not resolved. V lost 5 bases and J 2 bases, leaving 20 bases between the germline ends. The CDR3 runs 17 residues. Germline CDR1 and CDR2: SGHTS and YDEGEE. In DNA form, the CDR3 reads TGTGCCAGCAGGCGTACCTCCGGGTTGCGGGGCAATCAGCCCCAGCATTTT. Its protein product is CASRRTSGLRGNQPQHF.

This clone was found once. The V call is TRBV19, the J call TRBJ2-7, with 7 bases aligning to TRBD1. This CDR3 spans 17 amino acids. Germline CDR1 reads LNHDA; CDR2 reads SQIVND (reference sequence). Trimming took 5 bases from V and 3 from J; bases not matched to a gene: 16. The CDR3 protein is CASSPTAGTELSYEQYF. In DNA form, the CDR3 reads TGTGCCAGTAGTCCAACCGCCGGGACAGAATTGAGCTACGAGCAGTACTTC.

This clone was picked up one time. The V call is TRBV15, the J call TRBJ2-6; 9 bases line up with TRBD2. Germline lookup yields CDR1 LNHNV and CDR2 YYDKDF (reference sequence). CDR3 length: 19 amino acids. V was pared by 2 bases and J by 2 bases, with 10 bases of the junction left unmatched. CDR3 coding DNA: TGTGCCACCAGCAGATGGGATGGCGGGAGGGCCCCTGGGGCCAACGTCCTGACTTTC. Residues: CATSRWDGGRAPGANVLTF. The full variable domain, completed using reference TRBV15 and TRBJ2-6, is DAMVIQNPRYQVTQFGKPVTLSCSQTLNHNVMYWYQQKSSQAPKLLFHYYDKDFNNEADTPDNFQSRRPNTSFCFLDIRSPGLGDTAMYLCATSRWDGGRAPGANVLTFGAGSRLTVL.

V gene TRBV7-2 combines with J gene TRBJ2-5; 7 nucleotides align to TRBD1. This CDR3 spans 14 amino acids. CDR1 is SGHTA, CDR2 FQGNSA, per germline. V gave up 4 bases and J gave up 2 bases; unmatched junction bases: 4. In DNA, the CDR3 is TGTGCCAGCAGCTCGCAGGGGGTACAAGAGACCCAGTACTTC. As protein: CASSSQGVQETQYF.

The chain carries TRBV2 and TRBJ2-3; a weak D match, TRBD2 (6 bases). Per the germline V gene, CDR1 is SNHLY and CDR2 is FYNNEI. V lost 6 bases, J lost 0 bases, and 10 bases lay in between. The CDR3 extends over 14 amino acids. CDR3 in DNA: TGTGCCAGCAGGGTCGGAGGGAGCACAGATACGCAGTATTTT. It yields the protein CASRVGGSTDTQYF.

CDR3 in DNA: TGTGCCATCAGTGAGTTGGTCACTAGCTCCTACGAGCAGTACTTC. Translation gives CAISELVTSSYEQYF. V is TRBV10-3 and J is TRBJ2-7; D may be TRBD2 (5 bases). This CDR3 is 15 amino acids long. Germline V gene lookup returns CDR1 ENHRY and CDR2 SYGVKD. V was trimmed by 1 base and J by 0 bases, leaving 10 bases between them.

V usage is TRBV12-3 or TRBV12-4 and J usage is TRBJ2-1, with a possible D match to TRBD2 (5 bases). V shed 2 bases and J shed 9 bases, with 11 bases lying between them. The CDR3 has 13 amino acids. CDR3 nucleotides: TGTGCCAGCAGTTTACCGGGGATGAGTGAGCAGTTCTTC. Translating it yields CASSLPGMSEQFF.

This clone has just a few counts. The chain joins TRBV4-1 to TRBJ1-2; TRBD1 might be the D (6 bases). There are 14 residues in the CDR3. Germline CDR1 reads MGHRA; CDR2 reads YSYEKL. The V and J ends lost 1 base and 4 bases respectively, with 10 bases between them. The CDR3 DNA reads TGCGCCAGCAGCCAAGGACAGGTTAGCTATGGCTACACCTTC. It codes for CASSQGQVSYGYTF.

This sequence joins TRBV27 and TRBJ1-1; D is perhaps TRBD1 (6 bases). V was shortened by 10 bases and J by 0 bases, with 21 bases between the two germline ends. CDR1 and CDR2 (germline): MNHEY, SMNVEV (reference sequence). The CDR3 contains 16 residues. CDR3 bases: TGTGCCACCAAGGGGGAATGGGGTAACCTGAACACTGAAGCTTTCTTT. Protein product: CATKGEWGNLNTEAFF.

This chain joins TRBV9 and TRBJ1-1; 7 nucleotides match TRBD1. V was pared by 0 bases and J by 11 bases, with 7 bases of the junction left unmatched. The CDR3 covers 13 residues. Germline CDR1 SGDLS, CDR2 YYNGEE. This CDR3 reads CASSVGQGWRAFF. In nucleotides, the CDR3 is TGTGCCAGCAGCGTAGGACAGGGCTGGCGGGCTTTCTTT.

The CDR3 sequence is CASSNRDRALVSPLHF. The CDR3 coding sequence is TGTGCCAGCAGTAATAGGGACAGGGCATTGGTTTCACCCCTCCACTTT. The genes are TRBV2 and TRBJ1-6; 9 nucleotides agree with TRBD1. V trimming: 5 bases; J trimming: 9 bases; junction bases outside the gene matches: 11. Germline lookup yields CDR1 SNHLY and CDR2 FYNNEI. This CDR3 is built from 16 residues.

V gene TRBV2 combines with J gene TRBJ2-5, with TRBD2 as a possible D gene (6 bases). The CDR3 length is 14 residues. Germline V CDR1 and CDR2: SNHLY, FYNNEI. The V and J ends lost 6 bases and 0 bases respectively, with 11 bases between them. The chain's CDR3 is CASRTGTYQETQYF. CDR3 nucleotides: TGTGCCAGCAGGACCGGGACTTACCAAGAGACCCAGTACTTC.

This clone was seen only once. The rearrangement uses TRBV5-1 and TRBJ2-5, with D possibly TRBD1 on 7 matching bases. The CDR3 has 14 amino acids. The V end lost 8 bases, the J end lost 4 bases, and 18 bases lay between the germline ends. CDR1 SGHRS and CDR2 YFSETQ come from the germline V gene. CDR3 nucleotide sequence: TGCGCCAGTGATCAGGGGGGCGGAGGAGAGACCCAGTACTTC. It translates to CASDQGGGGETQYF.

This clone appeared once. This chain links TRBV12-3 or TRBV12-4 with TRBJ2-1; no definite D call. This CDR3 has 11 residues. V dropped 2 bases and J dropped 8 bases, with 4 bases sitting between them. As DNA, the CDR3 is TGTGCCAGCAGTTTACAGGATGAGCAGTTCTTC. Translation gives CASSLQDEQFF.

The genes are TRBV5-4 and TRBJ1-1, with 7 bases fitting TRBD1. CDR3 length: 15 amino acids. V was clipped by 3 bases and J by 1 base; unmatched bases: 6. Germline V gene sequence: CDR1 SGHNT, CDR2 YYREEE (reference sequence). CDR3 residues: CASSSPYRGNTEAFF. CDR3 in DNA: TGTGCCAGCAGCTCGCCTTACAGGGGGAACACTGAAGCTTTCTTT. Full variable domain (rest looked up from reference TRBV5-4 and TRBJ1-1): ETGVTQSPTHLIKTRGQQVTLRCSSQSGHNTVSWYQQALGQGPQFIFQYYREEENGRGNFPPRFSGLQFPNYSSELNVNALELDDSALYLCASSSPYRGNTEAFFGQGTRLTVV.

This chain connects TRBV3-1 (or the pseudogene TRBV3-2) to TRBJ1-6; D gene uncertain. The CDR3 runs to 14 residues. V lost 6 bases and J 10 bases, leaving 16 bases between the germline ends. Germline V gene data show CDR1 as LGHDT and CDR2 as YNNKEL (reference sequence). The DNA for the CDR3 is TGTGCCAGCAGGGGAGATGGGAGACTATCACCCCTCCACTTT. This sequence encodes CASRGDGRLSPLHF.

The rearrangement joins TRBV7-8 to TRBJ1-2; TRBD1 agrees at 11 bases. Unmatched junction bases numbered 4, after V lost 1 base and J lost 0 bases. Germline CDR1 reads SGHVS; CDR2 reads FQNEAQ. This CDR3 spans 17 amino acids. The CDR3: CASSLGGTGGANYGYTF. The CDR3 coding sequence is TGTGCCAGCAGCTTAGGAGGGACAGGGGGAGCTAACTATGGCTACACCTTC.